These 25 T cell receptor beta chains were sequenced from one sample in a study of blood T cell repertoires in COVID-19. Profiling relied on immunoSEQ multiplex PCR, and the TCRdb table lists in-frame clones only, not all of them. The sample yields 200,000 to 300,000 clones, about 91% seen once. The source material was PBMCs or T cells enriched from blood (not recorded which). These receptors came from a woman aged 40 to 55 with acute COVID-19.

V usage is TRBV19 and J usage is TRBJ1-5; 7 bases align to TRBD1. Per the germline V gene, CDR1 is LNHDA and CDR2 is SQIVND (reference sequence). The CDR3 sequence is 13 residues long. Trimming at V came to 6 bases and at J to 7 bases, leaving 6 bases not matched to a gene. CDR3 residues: CASSLTGNQPQHF. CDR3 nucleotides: TGTGCCAGTAGCCTGACAGGGAACCAGCCCCAGCATTTT.

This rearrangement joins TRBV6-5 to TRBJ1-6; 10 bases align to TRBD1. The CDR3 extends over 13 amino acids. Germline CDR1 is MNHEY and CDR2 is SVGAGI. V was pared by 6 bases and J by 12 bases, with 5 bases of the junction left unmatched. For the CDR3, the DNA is TGTGCCAGCAGCAGGGACAGGGGTGGACCCCTCCACTTT. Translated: CASSRDRGGPLHF.

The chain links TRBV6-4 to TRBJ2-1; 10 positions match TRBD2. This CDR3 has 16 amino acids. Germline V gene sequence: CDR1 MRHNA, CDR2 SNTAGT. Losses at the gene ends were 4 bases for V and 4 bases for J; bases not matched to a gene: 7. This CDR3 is CASSAATSGAYNEQFF. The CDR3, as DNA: TGTGCCAGCAGTGCAGCCACTAGCGGGGCTTACAATGAGCAGTTCTTC.

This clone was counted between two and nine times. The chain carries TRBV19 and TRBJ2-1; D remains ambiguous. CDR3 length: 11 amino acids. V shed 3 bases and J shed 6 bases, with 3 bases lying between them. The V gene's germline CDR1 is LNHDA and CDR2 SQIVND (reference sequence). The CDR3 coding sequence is TGTGCCAGTAGTATCGGCAATGAGCAGTTCTTC. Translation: CASSIGNEQFF.

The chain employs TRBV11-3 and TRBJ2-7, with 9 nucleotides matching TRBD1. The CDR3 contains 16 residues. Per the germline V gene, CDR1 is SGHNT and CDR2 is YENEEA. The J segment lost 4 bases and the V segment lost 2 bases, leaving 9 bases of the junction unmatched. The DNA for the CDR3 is TGTGCCAGCAGCTTACCATCCGGGACAGGGTGGTACGAGCAGTACGTC. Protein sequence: CASSLPSGTGWYEQYV.

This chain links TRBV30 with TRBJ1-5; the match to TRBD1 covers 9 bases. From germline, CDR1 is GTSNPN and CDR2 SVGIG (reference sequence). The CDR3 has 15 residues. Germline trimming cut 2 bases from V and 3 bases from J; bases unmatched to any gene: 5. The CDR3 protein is CAWSRGDRANQPQHF. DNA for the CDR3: TGTGCCTGGAGTCGAGGGGACAGGGCCAATCAGCCCCAGCATTTT.

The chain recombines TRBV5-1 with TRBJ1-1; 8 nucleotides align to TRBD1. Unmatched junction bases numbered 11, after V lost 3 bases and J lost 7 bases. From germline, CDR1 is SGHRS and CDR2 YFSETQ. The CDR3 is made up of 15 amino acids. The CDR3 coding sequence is TGCGCCAGCAGCTCAGAAACAGGGGGTCGTGGTGAAGCTTTCTTT. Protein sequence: CASSSETGGRGEAFF.

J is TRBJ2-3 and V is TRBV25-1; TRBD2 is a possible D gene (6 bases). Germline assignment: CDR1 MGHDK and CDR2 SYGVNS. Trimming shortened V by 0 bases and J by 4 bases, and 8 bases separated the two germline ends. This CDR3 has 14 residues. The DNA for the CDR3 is TGTGCCAGCAGTGAATACGGGGGACCAGATACGCAGTATTTT. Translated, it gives CASSEYGGPDTQYF.

The CDR3 region is CASSHRVASTEAFF. DNA of the CDR3: TGTGCCAGCAGTCACAGGGTGGCAAGCACTGAAGCTTTCTTT. The chain recombines TRBV6-5 with TRBJ1-1; possibly TRBD1 for D (6 bases). The CDR3 spans 14 residues. Germline CDR1 and CDR2: MNHEY and SVGAGI. Trimming removed 5 bases at V and 4 bases at J, with 14 bases between.

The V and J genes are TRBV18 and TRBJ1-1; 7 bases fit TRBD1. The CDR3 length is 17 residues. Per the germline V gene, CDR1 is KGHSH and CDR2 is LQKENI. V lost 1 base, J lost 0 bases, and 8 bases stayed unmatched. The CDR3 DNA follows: TGTGCCAGCTCACCACGGAAACAGGGGACAATGAACACTGAAGCTTTCTTT. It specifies CASSPRKQGTMNTEAFF.

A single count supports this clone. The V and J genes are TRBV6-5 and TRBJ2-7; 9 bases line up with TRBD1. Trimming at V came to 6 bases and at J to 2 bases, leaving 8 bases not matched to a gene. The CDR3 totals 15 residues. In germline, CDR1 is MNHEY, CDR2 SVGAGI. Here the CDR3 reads CASSPSDRGTYEQYF. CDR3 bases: TGTGCCAGCAGCCCATCGGACAGGGGCACCTACGAGCAGTACTTC.

CDR3 residues: CASSAPGQSSYNSPLHF. DNA for the CDR3: TGTGCCAGCAGCGCGCCGGGACAGAGCTCCTATAATTCACCCCTCCACTTT. The chain combines TRBV21-1 with TRBJ1-6; the D call TRBD1 from the table was never checked on the DNA. TRBV21-1 represents a pseudogene. The CDR3 has 17 amino acids.

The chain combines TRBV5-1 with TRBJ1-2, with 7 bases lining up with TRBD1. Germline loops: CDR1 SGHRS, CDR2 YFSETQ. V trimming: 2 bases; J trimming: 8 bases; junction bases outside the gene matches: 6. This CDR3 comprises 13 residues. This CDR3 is CASSFGTAIGYTF. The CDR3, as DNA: TGCGCCAGCAGCTTCGGGACAGCGATCGGCTACACCTTC. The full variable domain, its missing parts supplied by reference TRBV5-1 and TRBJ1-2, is KAGVTQTPRYLIKTRGQQVTLSCSPISGHRSVSWYQQTPGQGLQFLFEYFSETQRNKGNFPGRFSGRQFSNSRSEMNVSTLELGDSALYLCASSFGTAIGYTFGSGTRLTVV.

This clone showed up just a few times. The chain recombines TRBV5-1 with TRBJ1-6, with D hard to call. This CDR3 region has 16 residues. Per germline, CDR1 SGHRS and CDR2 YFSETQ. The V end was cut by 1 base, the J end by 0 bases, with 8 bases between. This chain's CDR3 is CASSLNEGSYNSPLHF. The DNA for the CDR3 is TGCGCCAGCAGCTTGAATGAGGGCTCCTATAATTCACCCCTCCACTTT.

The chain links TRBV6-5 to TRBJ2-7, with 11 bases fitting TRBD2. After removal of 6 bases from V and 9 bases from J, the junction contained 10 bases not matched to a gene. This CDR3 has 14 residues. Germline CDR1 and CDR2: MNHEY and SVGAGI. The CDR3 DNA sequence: TGTGCCAGCAGCCCAGCTAGCGGGGGGCCTGGGCAGTACTTC. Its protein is CASSPASGGPGQYF.

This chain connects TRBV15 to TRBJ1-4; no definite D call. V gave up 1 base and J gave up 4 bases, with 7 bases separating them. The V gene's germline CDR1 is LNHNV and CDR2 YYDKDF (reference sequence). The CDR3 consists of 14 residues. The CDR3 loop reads CATSRGELNEKLFF. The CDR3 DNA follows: TGTGCCACCAGCAGAGGTGAACTTAATGAAAAACTGTTTTTT.

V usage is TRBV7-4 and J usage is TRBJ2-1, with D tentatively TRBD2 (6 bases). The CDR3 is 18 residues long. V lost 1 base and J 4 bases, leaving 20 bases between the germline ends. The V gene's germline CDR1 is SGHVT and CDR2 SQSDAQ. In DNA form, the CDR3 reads TGTGCCAGCAGCTTAGTCCGGCGGCGGGGCAGACTATACAATGAGCAGTTCTTC. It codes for CASSLVRRRGRLYNEQFF.

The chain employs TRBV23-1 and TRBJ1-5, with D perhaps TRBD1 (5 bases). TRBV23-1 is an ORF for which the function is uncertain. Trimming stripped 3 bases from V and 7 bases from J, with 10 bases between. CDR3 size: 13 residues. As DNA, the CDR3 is TGCGCCAGCAGTCACAGGGAGGGACAGCCCCAGCATTTT. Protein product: CASSHREGQPQHF.

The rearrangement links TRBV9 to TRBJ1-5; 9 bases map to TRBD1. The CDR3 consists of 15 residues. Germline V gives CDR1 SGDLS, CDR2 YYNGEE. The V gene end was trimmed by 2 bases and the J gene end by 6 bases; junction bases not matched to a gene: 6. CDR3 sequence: CASSVTGGAVQPQHF. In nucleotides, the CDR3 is TGTGCCAGCAGCGTTACAGGGGGCGCGGTTCAGCCCCAGCATTTT.

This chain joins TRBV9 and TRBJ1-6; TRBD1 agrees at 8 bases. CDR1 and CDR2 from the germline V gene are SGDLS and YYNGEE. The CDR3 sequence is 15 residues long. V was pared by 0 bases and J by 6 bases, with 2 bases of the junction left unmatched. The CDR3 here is CASSVGQGSNSPLHF. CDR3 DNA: TGTGCCAGCAGCGTAGGACAGGGGTCTAATTCACCCCTCCACTTT.

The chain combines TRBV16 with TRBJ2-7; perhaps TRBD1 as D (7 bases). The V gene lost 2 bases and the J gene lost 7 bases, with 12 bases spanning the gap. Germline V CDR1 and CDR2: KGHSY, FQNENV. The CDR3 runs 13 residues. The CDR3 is CASSQRSGGEQYF. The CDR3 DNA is TGTGCCAGCAGCCAACGTTCAGGGGGGGAGCAGTACTTC.

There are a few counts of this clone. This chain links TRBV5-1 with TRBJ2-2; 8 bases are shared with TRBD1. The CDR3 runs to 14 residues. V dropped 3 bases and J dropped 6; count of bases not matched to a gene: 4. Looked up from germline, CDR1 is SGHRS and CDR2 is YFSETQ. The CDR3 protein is CASSWSQGAGELFF. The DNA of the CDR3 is TGCGCCAGCAGCTGGTCACAGGGGGCCGGGGAGCTGTTTTTT.

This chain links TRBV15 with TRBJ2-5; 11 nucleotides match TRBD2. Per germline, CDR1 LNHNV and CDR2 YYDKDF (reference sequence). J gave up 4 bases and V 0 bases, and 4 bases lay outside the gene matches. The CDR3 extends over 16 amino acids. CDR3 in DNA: TGTGCCACCAGCAGAGAGTGGCTAGCGGGGGGAGAGACCCAGTACTTC. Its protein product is CATSREWLAGGETQYF.

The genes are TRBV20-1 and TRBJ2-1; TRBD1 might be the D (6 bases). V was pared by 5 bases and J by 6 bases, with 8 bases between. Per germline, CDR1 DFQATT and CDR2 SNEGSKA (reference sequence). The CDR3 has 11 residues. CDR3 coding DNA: TGCAGTGCTTTCAGGGGCAATGAGCAGTTCTTC. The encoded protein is CSAFRGNEQFF.

The CDR3 bases are TGTGCCAGCAGCTCCTCCCAGGGATCGAAAGATGAGCAGTTCTTC. Translating it yields CASSSSQGSKDEQFF. This chain connects TRBV9 to TRBJ2-1, with D possibly matching TRBD1 (5 bases). The CDR3 extends over 15 amino acids. Per the germline V gene, CDR1 is SGDLS and CDR2 is YYNGEE. Trimming pared 4 bases from V and 8 bases from J, leaving 19 bases between.